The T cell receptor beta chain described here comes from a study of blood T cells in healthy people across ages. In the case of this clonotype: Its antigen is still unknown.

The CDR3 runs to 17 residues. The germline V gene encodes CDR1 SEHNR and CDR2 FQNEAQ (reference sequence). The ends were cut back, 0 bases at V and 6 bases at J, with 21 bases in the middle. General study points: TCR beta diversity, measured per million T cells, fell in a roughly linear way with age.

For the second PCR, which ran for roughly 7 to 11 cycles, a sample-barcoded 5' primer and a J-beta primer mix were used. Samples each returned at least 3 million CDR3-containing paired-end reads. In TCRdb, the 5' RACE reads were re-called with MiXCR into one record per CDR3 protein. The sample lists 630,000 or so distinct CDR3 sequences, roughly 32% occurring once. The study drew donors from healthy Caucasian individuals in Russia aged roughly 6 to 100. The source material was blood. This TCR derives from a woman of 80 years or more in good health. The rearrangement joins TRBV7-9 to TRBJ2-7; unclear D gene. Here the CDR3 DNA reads TGTGCCAGCAGCTTAGCGCCGGTGGTTAGGGTAACACCCGAGCAGTACTTC. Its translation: CASSLAPVVRVTPEQYF.